This TCR beta chain comes out of a study of blood T cell repertoires in COVID-19. On the study more broadly: PBMCs, B-cell-depleted T cells, or T cells were the source of the cDNA or gDNA that made up the material.

Note on this clone: Within the sample, other DNA sequences also encode this same CDR3.

The CDR3 sequence is 14 residues long. The ends lost 4 bases at V and 1 base at J; junction bases unmatched: 3. The germline V gene encodes CDR1 SGHNT and CDR2 YYREEE (reference sequence). Clinical history as reported by participants underpinned cohort assignment. Within 2 weeks before study entry, exposed participants met a COVID-19 case. Produced via immunoSEQ multiplex PCR; TCRdb's table is partial and in-frame only. The sample has some 150,000 clones; under 90% are singletons. Source material: PBMCs or T cells enriched from blood (not recorded which). This clonotype was obtained from a woman younger than 30 who had been exposed to COVID-19. This chain uses TRBV5-4 with TRBJ2-5; 8 positions agree with TRBD1. This CDR3 reads CASSLQGAQETQYF. The CDR3 nucleotides are TGTGCCAGCAGCCTTCAGGGGGCCCAAGAGACCCAGTACTTC. Looking up the rest from reference TRBV5-4 and TRBJ2-5 gives the full variable domain: ETGVTQSPTHLIKTRGQQVTLRCSSQSGHNTVSWYQQALGQGPQFIFQYYREEENGRGNFPPRFSGLQFPNYSSELNVNALELDDSALYLCASSLQGAQETQYFGPGTRLLVL.